The 3 T cell receptor beta chains reported below all come from one sample, sequenced in a study of beta chain features in type 1 diabetes (dated by TCRdb to 2016 to 2019). The protocol used for the library was the immunoSEQ multiplex PCR assay. All of the isolated RNA was reverse transcribed with the High Capacity cDNA Reverse Transcription Kit, so expressed TCRB transcripts were sequenced. TCRdb's version of the immuneACCESS table is confined to in-frame rearrangements and falls short of the full clone set. An unresolved V gene accounts for under half of the shortfall where checked; the remainder is of unknown origin. The sample table shows under 500,000 clones, and 30% are seen once. Of the sample, about 0.065% is held by the ten largest clones. The specimen was naive CD4+ T cells from blood. The cell subset or site label on this specimen signifies: true naive CD4+ T cells. These receptors came from a man aged 18 to 35 in good health.

The genes are TRBV28 and TRBJ1-5; 7 bases fit TRBD1. This CDR3 spans 14 amino acids. Unmatched junction bases numbered 9, after V lost 6 bases and J lost 7 bases. The germline V gene encodes CDR1 MDHEN and CDR2 SYDVKM. The CDR3 spells CASSPRRGTQPQHF. CDR3 sequence (DNA): TGTGCCAGCAGCCCCCGCAGGGGGACCCAGCCCCAGCATTTT.

The count of this clone is one. This chain uses TRBV28 with TRBJ1-5; a possible D gene is TRBD1 (5 bases). CDR3 length: 13 amino acids. The V end was cut by 9 bases, the J end by 5 bases, with 14 bases between. Germline values: CDR1 MDHEN, CDR2 SYDVKM. The CDR3 bases are TGTGCCAGTGGGGGGGAAGCACATCAGCCCCAGCATTTT. Protein sequence: CASGGEAHQPQHF.

This clone was detected only a few times. The DNA for the CDR3 is TGCAGCGGGGCCCGAGGCGGGGACACTGAAGCTTTCTTT. Protein sequence: CSGARGGDTEAFF. This chain links TRBV29-1 with TRBJ1-1; D gene uncertain. With 7 bases removed from V and 3 bases from J, the gap between germline ends came to 15 bases. Germline CDR1 reads SQVTM; CDR2 reads ANQGSEA. The CDR3 extends over 13 amino acids.